Following are 29 T cell receptor beta chains from one sample sequenced in a study of blood T cell repertoires in COVID-19. Profiled with immunoSEQ multiplex PCR; TCRdb holds only in-frame clones, not every one. Of about 43,000 clones in the sample, around 79% were seen once. The specimen sequenced was peripheral blood. These receptors were obtained from a woman aged 60 to 75 with acute or convalescent COVID-19.

The chain carries TRBV19 and TRBJ1-1, with TRBD1 matching over 8 bases. Germline V lookup: CDR1 LNHDA, CDR2 SQIVND (reference sequence). The ends lost 7 bases at V and 0 bases at J; junction bases unmatched: 13. The CDR3 contains 17 residues. This chain's CDR3 is CASTILPGQGLNTEAFF. The CDR3 DNA reads TGTGCCAGTACTATCCTTCCCGGACAGGGATTGAACACTGAAGCTTTCTTT.

The chain uses TRBV30 and TRBJ2-2, with 8 bases that match TRBD1. This CDR3 is 14 amino acids long. Germline V gives CDR1 GTSNPN, CDR2 SVGIG (reference sequence). V dropped 3 bases and J dropped 4; count of bases not matched to a gene: 4. In nucleotides, the CDR3 is TGTGCCTGGAGGACTACAGGGGGCACCGGGGAGCTGTTTTTT. It specifies CAWRTTGGTGELFF. Full variable domain (outside the CDR3, taken from reference TRBV30 and TRBJ2-2): SQTIHQWPATLVQPVGSPLSLECTVEGTSNPNLYWYRQAAGRGLQLLFYSVGIGQISSEVPQNLSASRPQDRQFILSSKKLLLSDSGFYLCAWRTTGGTGELFFGEGSRLTVL.

V gene TRBV6-1 combines with J gene TRBJ1-6; D is possibly TRBD1 (6 bases). The CDR3 has 16 residues. V was clipped by 3 bases and J by 0 bases, with 9 bases between them. CDR1 is MNHNS and CDR2 is SASEGT in the germline V gene. CDR3 coding DNA: TGTGCCAGCAGTGATTCACAGGGCTCCTATAATTCACCCCTCCACTTT. Encoded protein: CASSDSQGSYNSPLHF.

This rearrangement joins TRBV6-5 to TRBJ2-3, with unresolved D. This CDR3 region has 12 residues. V was clipped by 8 bases and J by 8 bases, with 14 bases between them. Germline CDR1 reads MNHEY; CDR2 reads SVGAGI. CDR3 coding DNA: TGTGCCAGCCAAGACTTTTATGGTACGCAGTATTTT. It is translated as CASQDFYGTQYF.

The chain combines TRBV11-2 with TRBJ2-7, with TRBD2 matching 12 bases. The CDR3 contains 14 residues. J gave up 7 bases and V 2 bases, and 3 bases lay outside the gene matches. The germline CDR1 and CDR2 sequences are SGHAT and FQNNGV. Here the CDR3 reads CASSLTSGGREQYF. CDR3 DNA: TGTGCCAGCAGCTTAACTAGCGGGGGGAGGGAGCAGTACTTC.

Here the CDR3 reads CASSFNGGREKLFF. CDR3 sequence (DNA): TGTGCCAGCAGTTTCAACGGGGGTCGCGAAAAACTGTTTTTT. J is TRBJ1-4 and V is TRBV27, with D perhaps matching TRBD1 (5 bases). The germline V and J ends were trimmed by 3 bases and 8 bases, with 13 bases remaining between them. The CDR3 contains 14 residues. Germline CDR1 reads MNHEY; CDR2 reads SMNVEV (reference sequence).

CDR3 coding DNA: TGTGCCAGCAGCAGGACAGGGTACAATCAGCCCCAGCATTTT. Protein: CASSRTGYNQPQHF. The chain carries TRBV7-9 and TRBJ1-5, with 8 nucleotides matching TRBD1. The ends lost 5 bases at V and 3 bases at J; junction bases unmatched: 3. Germline V gives CDR1 SEHNR, CDR2 FQNEAQ (reference sequence). The CDR3 has 14 amino acids.

The DNA for the CDR3 is TGTGCCAGCAGTGGAGCAGGGCCGGGACAAGAGACCCAGTACTTC. This gives the protein CASSGAGPGQETQYF. V gene TRBV2 combines with J gene TRBJ2-5; D could derive from TRBD1 or TRBD2 (5 bases each). This CDR3 spans 15 amino acids. Trimming cost V 4 bases and J 2 bases, with 14 bases left between them. The germline V gene encodes CDR1 SNHLY and CDR2 FYNNEI.

This sequence joins TRBV6-5 and TRBJ2-7; TRBD1 matches 10 bases. Germline assignment: CDR1 MNHEY and CDR2 SVGAGI. The CDR3 sequence is 16 residues long. V trimming: 0 bases; J trimming: 3 bases; junction bases outside the gene matches: 5. Here the CDR3 reads CASSYSRDRGRYEQYF. The CDR3 DNA reads TGTGCCAGCAGTTACTCCCGGGACAGGGGACGCTACGAGCAGTACTTC.

The sample holds one count of this clone. This chain joins TRBV12-3 or TRBV12-4 and TRBJ2-3; possible D gene TRBD1, 5 bases. V was pared by 3 bases and J by 5 bases, with 9 bases between. CDR3 length: 13 amino acids. CDR3 amino acids: CASSFFREDTQYF. CDR3 bases: TGTGCCAGCAGTTTTTTCAGGGAAGATACGCAGTATTTT.

The rearrangement uses TRBV19 and TRBJ1-6; TRBD1 might be the D (6 bases). This CDR3 is 14 amino acids long. The V end lost 3 bases, the J end lost 9 bases, and 12 bases lay between the germline ends. Germline CDR1 and CDR2: LNHDA and SQIVND (reference sequence). CDR3 sequence reads: CASSMRGGSSPLHF. The CDR3 region has the DNA TGTGCCAGTAGTATGCGGGGGGGCTCTTCACCCCTCCACTTT.

V is TRBV9 and J is TRBJ1-1, with a tentative D call TRBD1 (6 bases). V was clipped by 4 bases and J by 3 bases, with 19 bases between them. Germline V CDR1 and CDR2: SGDLS, YYNGEE. CDR3 length: 16 residues. This CDR3 reads CASSPRWGRVDTEAFF. CDR3 in DNA: TGTGCCAGCAGCCCACGCTGGGGGCGGGTGGACACTGAAGCTTTCTTT.

The V and J genes are TRBV3-1 (or the pseudogene TRBV3-2) and TRBJ1-6; TRBD1 matches at 10 bases. Trimming at V came to 5 bases and at J to 6 bases, leaving 13 bases not matched to a gene. Germline CDR1 and CDR2: LGHDT and YNNKEL (reference sequence). The CDR3 runs to 18 residues. CDR3 nucleotide sequence: TGTGCCAGCAGCAAACGCACCGGGACAGGGGTTAGTAATTCACCCCTCCACTTT. It encodes CASSKRTGTGVSNSPLHF.

The CDR3 reads CASSLGGGAHTGELFF. CDR3 sequence (DNA): TGTGCCAGCAGCTTGGGTGGGGGCGCACACACCGGGGAGCTGTTTTTT. This rearrangement joins TRBV5-4 to TRBJ2-2; D may be TRBD1 (6 bases). Trimming stripped 0 bases from V and 3 bases from J, with 12 bases between. This CDR3 contains 16 residues. The germline V gene has CDR1 SGHNT and CDR2 YYREEE (reference sequence).

The J gene is TRBJ1-2, the V gene TRBV28; TRBD1 matches 7 bases. The CDR3 runs to 14 residues. V trimming: 5 bases; J trimming: 3 bases; junction bases outside the gene matches: 6. Germline values: CDR1 MDHEN, CDR2 SYDVKM. The CDR3 DNA sequence: TGTGCCAGCAGTGTTGGGACAGCGGACTATGGCTACACCTTC. Encoded protein: CASSVGTADYGYTF.

The V gene is TRBV7-8, the J gene TRBJ2-1; the D gene is possibly TRBD2 (6 bases). Germline-derived CDR1 and CDR2 are SGHVS and FQNEAQ. The V end was cut by 5 bases, the J end by 8 bases, with 19 bases between. The CDR3 spans 15 residues. The CDR3 bases are TGTGCCAGCAGCCTCCGGGACTGGGGGTTTTATGAGCAGTTCTTC. Encoded protein: CASSLRDWGFYEQFF.

This chain uses TRBV7-3 with TRBJ2-7, with D possibly matching TRBD1 (5 bases). V gave up 5 bases and J gave up 3 bases, with 17 bases separating them. Germline assignment: CDR1 SGHTA and CDR2 FQGTGA. The CDR3 is made up of 15 amino acids. CDR3 amino acids: CASSLDRPRDYEQYF. The CDR3, as DNA: TGTGCCAGCAGCCTCGACCGACCCAGGGACTACGAGCAGTACTTC. Full variable domain (remainder filled in from reference TRBV7-3 and TRBJ2-7): GAGVSQTPSNKVTEKGKYVELRCDPISGHTALYWYRQSLGQGPEFLIYFQGTGAADDSGLPNDRFFAVRPEGSVSTLKIQRTERGDSAVYLCASSLDRPRDYEQYFGPGTRLTVT.

This chain joins TRBV4-2 and TRBJ2-2; 8 bases map to TRBD1. Unmatched junction bases numbered 5, after V lost 1 base and J lost 4 bases. Per the germline V gene, CDR1 is LGHNA and CDR2 is YNFKEQ. The length of the CDR3 is 16 residues. This CDR3 is CASSQVQGAGTGELFF. CDR3 coding DNA: TGTGCCAGCAGCCAAGTTCAGGGGGCGGGCACCGGGGAGCTGTTTTTT.

Points on this clone: At one boundary the junction diverges from the germline segment, which might be a read error. This chain joins TRBV7-6 and TRBJ2-5; TRBD1 agrees at 7 bases. The CDR3 spans 16 residues. Germline CDR1 is SGHVS and CDR2 is FNYEAQ. CDR3 sequence reads: CASSIAGTEFRETQYF. The CDR3 bases are TGTGCCAGCAGCATAGCCGGGACAGAGTTTCGGGAGACCCAGTACTTC. Drawing the rest from reference TRBV7-6 and TRBJ2-5, the complete variable domain is GAGVSQSPRYKVTKRGQDVALRCDPISGHVSLYWYRQALGQGPEFLTYFNYEAQQDKSGLPNDRFSAERPEGSISTLTIQRTEQRDSAMYRCASSIAGTEFRETQYFGPGTRLLVL.

The chain employs TRBV18 and TRBJ2-7; 10 bases are shared with TRBD1. This CDR3 comprises 14 residues. Germline lookup yields CDR1 KGHSH and CDR2 LQKENI. After removal of 8 bases from V and 3 bases from J, the junction contained 7 bases not matched to a gene. The CDR3, as DNA: TGTGCCAGCGCCCCGGGACAGGGGAGCTACGAGCAGTACTTC. Amino acids: CASAPGQGSYEQYF.

This rearrangement joins TRBV5-1 to TRBJ2-7; TRBD2 is a possible D gene (6 bases). Trimming took off 3 bases at V and 5 bases at J, with 18 bases between the two ends. This CDR3 contains 15 residues. Germline V gene data show CDR1 as SGHRS and CDR2 as YFSETQ. This CDR3 reads CASSSVGGGLDEQYF. The CDR3 region has the DNA TGCGCCAGCAGCTCAGTTGGGGGAGGTCTCGACGAGCAGTACTTC.

The chain links TRBV10-1 to TRBJ2-5; 10 positions agree with TRBD2. Germline V CDR1 and CDR2: WNHNN, SYGVQD (reference sequence). The CDR3 runs to 16 residues. Trimming at V came to 0 bases and at J to 3 bases, leaving 4 bases not matched to a gene. CDR3 DNA: TGCGCCAGCAGTGAGTCGATCGGACTAGCGGAAGAGACCCAGTACTTC. This translates into CASSESIGLAEETQYF.

The chain's CDR3 is CASSGGDVTEAFF. The CDR3, as DNA: TGTGCCAGCAGCGGAGGGGACGTGACTGAAGCTTTCTTT. The chain carries TRBV7-6 and TRBJ1-1; D may be TRBD1 (5 bases). The CDR3 has 13 amino acids. Trimming cost V 5 bases and J 5 bases, with 12 bases left between them. Germline V lookup: CDR1 SGHVS, CDR2 FNYEAQ.

V usage is TRBV5-4 and J usage is TRBJ2-2; unclear D gene. CDR1 and CDR2 from the germline V gene are SGHNT and YYREEE (reference sequence). V was trimmed by 0 bases and J by 0 bases, leaving 9 bases between them. This CDR3 has 16 amino acids. Written as DNA, the CDR3 is TGTGCCAGCAGCTTGGGAGGATGGACGAACACCGGGGAGCTGTTTTTT. This gives the protein CASSLGGWTNTGELFF.

V is TRBV5-4 and J is TRBJ2-2; 11 nucleotides align to TRBD2. Germline CDR1 and CDR2: SGHNT and YYREEE (reference sequence). This CDR3 region has 15 residues. V shed 3 bases, J shed 4 bases, and the junction held 2 bases outside the gene matches. The DNA for the CDR3 is TGTGCCAGCAGCTACGGACTAGCGGGCACCGGGGAGCTGTTTTTT. This sequence encodes CASSYGLAGTGELFF.

A single count supports this clone. The V call is TRBV30, the J call TRBJ2-5, with 9 positions matching TRBD2. The CDR3 contains 14 residues. Trimming at V came to 1 base and at J to 5 bases, leaving 5 bases not matched to a gene. Per the germline V gene, CDR1 is GTSNPN and CDR2 is SVGIG (reference sequence). The CDR3 bases are TGTGCCTGGAGTGGGGCTAGCGGGGTTGAGACCCAGTACTTC. The encoded protein is CAWSGASGVETQYF.

The J gene is TRBJ1-5, the V gene TRBV5-1; D not certain. This CDR3 comprises 11 residues. V shed 6 bases and J shed 6 bases, with 7 bases lying between them. Germline CDR1 is SGHRS and CDR2 is YFSETQ. The CDR3 DNA follows: TGCGCCAGCACCGAGGGTCAGCCCCAGCATTTT. Its translation: CASTEGQPQHF.

A word on this clone: Germline is not matched at one junction end, which may reflect a read error. CDR3: CASSLAGGRETQYF. The CDR3 region has the DNA TGTGCTAGCAGCTTAGCGGGGGGGCGAGAGACCCAGTACTTC. The chain joins TRBV7-7 to TRBJ2-5; 11 bases map to TRBD2. This CDR3 spans 14 amino acids. Germline V gene lookup returns CDR1 SSHAT and CDR2 FNYEAQ (reference sequence). Combining the CDR3 with reference TRBV7-7 and TRBJ2-5 gives the whole variable domain GAGVSQSPRYKVTKRGQDVTLRCDPISSHATLYWYQQALGQGPEFLTYFNYEAQPDKSGLPSDRFSAERPEGSISTLTIQRTEQRDSAMYRCASSLAGGRETQYFGPGTRLLVL.

This clone was counted a single time. The chain carries TRBV23-1 and TRBJ1-6, with TRBD1 identical over 7 bases. TRBV23-1 is an open reading frame, and its role is uncertain. J lost 6 bases, V lost 0 bases, and 11 bases had no gene match. The CDR3 runs 18 residues. CDR3 residues: CASSQSERQGETNSPLHF. The CDR3 DNA reads as TGCGCCAGCAGTCAATCGGAAAGACAGGGTGAGACTAATTCACCCCTCCACTTT.